The sample holds many counts of the clone carrying this TCR beta chain. The CDR3 has 13 residues. The V gene's germline CDR1 is SEHNR and CDR2 FQNEAQ (reference sequence). The trim removed 2 bases at V and 4 bases at J, leaving 1 base unmatched. TCRdb reprocessed the 5' RACE reads with MiXCR, giving one entry per CDR3 protein. The sample records approximately 190,000 distinct CDR3 sequences, 15% to 20% being singletons. This record comes from a study of T-cell memory formation after mild COVID-19. The source is an adult woman who had mild COVID-19 (a few samples of this study predate the infection). Cell type and time point are not known. The rearrangement links TRBV7-9 to TRBJ1-1; 7 bases agree with TRBD1. Sequenced input: PBMCs or a T cell subset sorted from them (not recorded which). CDR3 sequence: CASSLTGATEAFF. DNA of the CDR3: TGTGCCAGCAGCTTAACAGGGGCCACTGAAGCTTTCTTT. The full variable domain, in which reference TRBV7-9 and TRBJ1-1 provide the parts outside the CDR3, is DTGVSQNPRHKITKRGQNVTFRCDPISEHNRLYWYRQTLGQGPEFLTYFQNEAQLEKSRLLSDRFSAERPKGSFSTLEIQRTEQGDSAMYLCASSLTGATEAFFGQGTRLTVV.